This TCR beta chain was captured in a study of beta chain features in type 1 diabetes. Study findings and constraints: Across all four CD4+ subsets, people with type 1 diabetes showed modestly shorter TCRB CDR3s.

In regard to this clone: What it binds is unknown.

Trimming removed 6 bases at V and 0 bases at J, with 15 bases between. Germline V lookup: CDR1 MNHEY, CDR2 SVGAGI. The CDR3 totals 15 residues. TCRB transcripts that were expressed got sequenced, as all of the isolated RNA had been reverse transcribed. Generated by immunoSEQ multiplex PCR, the TCRdb table keeps only in-frame clones and is missing some. Of approximately 250,000 clones in the sample, less than 30% were seen once. The TCR originated in a woman aged 30 to 39 with type 1 diabetes. Sequenced input: naive CD4+ T cells from blood. This chain connects TRBV6-5 to TRBJ2-7; D may be TRBD2 (5 bases). CDR3 DNA: TGTGCCAGCAGCCCCCCGGGGTCCATCTCCTACGAGCAGTACTTC. As protein: CASSPPGSISYEQYF.